A single T cell receptor (beta chain) is shown here with its context. The data were taken from a study of blood T cell repertoires in COVID-19. In the authors' workflow: Researchers report that nucleated cell counts were estimated from reference gene primer amplification. TCRdb keeps only in-frame clones here, not all; method: immunoSEQ multiplex PCR. V and J calls and clone size are given by that table; D and trimming were obtained from the DNA. The repertoire includes about 93,000 clones, roughly 79% of them detected once, and roughly 16% sits in the top ten. In germline, CDR1 is SQVTM, CDR2 ANQGSEA. Trimming shortened V by 7 bases and J by 12 bases, and 28 bases separated the two germline ends. The CDR3 has 14 residues.

The rearrangement links TRBV29-1 to TRBJ2-7; perhaps TRBD1 as D (6 bases). Sequences were obtained from peripheral blood. The sequence came from a human donor in a cohort sampled during active COVID-19. The CDR3 nucleotides read TGCAGCGGTCATACACAGGGTAGGGCGAGAGCAGGGTACTTC. Its protein is CSGHTQGRARAGYF.